This TCR beta chain was obtained from a study of PD-L1 blockade in urothelial cancer. Repertoires were generated with immunoSEQ multiplex PCR, while TCRdb's copy carries only in-frame clones and drops some. The sample holds about 46,000 clones, approximately 86% seen once. In regard to this clone: What it recognizes is unknown.

Per germline, CDR1 MRHNA and CDR2 SNTAGT. The ends lost 5 bases at V and 5 bases at J; junction bases unmatched: 2. This CDR3 has 13 residues. General study results and limits: Better survival was forecast by a pretreatment blood TCR clonality below the median.

The time point is: peripheral blood 6 weeks after treatment start. The source material was PBMCs, sampled around atezolizumab (anti-PD-L1) treatment. The V call is TRBV6-4, the J call TRBJ1-5; 8 bases are shared with TRBD1. The TCR was taken from a middle-aged man with urothelial cancer. CDR3 loop: CASSTDRDQPQHF. CDR3 bases: TGTGCCAGCAGTACGGACAGGGATCAGCCCCAGCATTTT.